The rows below give T cell receptor beta chains drawn from one sample of a study of OX40 agonist ivuxolimab in advanced cancers. Data came from immunoSEQ multiplex PCR; TCRdb stores just in-frame clones and leaves some out. The sample has 70,000 or so clones; 87% are singletons. The specimen was CD4+ or CD8+ T cells sorted from blood, collected in a trial of the OX40 agonist ivuxolimab. These TCRs come from an adult with an advanced solid tumor such as melanoma, head and neck, liver or kidney cancer. CDR3s include the opening cysteine and the closing phenylalanine or tryptophan. Fields, in order: clone size, J gene, V gene, D gene, CDR3 DNA, CDR3 protein. D genes are given only for firm matches. Part of the rows lack a size; the others show once, few, many or a class for expanded clones.

NA TRBJ2-5 TRBV14 NA TGTGCCAGCAGCCAAGATTTCTCAGCCACCGTGAGAGCCCAGTACTTC CASSQDFSATVRAQYF
NA TRBJ2-7 TRBV19 NA TGTGCCAGTAGTATAGATAGGCCTCTAATTAGGTGGGACGAGCAGTACTTC CASSIDRPLIRWDEQYF
NA TRBJ1-4 TRBV25-1 NA TGTGCCAGCAGTGATTCAGGGTTCGCAGCTAATGAAAAACTGTTTTTT CASSDSGFAANEKLFF
NA TRBJ1-2 TRBV18 NA TGTGCCAGCTCACCCCAGGAAGGGGCGCCCAACTATGGCTACACCTTC CASSPQEGAPNYGYTF
NA TRBJ1-1 TRBV14 NA TGTGCCAGCAGTCCCCCGGGGATGAACACTGAAGCTTTCTTT CASSPPGMNTEAFF
NA TRBJ1-1 TRBV7-9 NA TGTGCCAGCAGCCCGCCGGGCTTAGCTGAAGCTTTCTTT CASSPPGLAEAFF
NA TRBJ2-7 TRBV7-6 NA TGTGCCAGCAGCCGAGGTCAGGGGTCCAGCGAGCAGTACTTC CASSRGQGSSEQYF
NA TRBJ2-5 TRBV18 NA TGTGCCAGCTCACCGAGCAGGGACGAGACCCAGTACTTC CASSPSRDETQYF
once TRBJ1-1 TRBV16 NA TGTGCCAGCAGCCGTACACTTGTTCAGGGCGCGGTGAACACTGAAGCTTTCTTT CASSRTLVQGAVNTEAFF
NA TRBJ1-1 TRBV28 NA TGTGCCAGTACCAGGGCGGAGAACACTGAAGCTTTCTTT CASTRAENTEAFF
NA TRBJ1-5 TRBV19 NA TGTGCCAGTAGAACCGGGACCGGTCAGCCCCAGCATTTT CASRTGTGQPQHF
NA TRBJ1-1 TRBV19 NA TGTGCCAGTAGACCTCGACAGGAAAACACTGAAGCTTTCTTT CASRPRQENTEAFF
NA TRBJ1-5 TRBV6-1 NA TGTGCCAGCAGTGCCGGGACAAAAAAAAGCAATCAGCCCCAGCATTTT CASSAGTKKSNQPQHF
NA TRBJ2-1 TRBV10-1 TRBD1 TGCGCCAGTGGGACAGGACCCTACAATGAGCAGTTCTTC CASGTGPYNEQFF
few TRBJ2-2 TRBV5-1 TRBD2 TGCGCCAGCAGCTTGGTGGGAGGGACCGCGGTCGGGGAGCTGTTTTTT CASSLVGGTAVGELFF
NA TRBJ2-3 TRBV10-3 NA TGTGCCATCAACCGGGGGACTAGCACAGATACGCAGTATTTT CAINRGTSTDTQYF
NA TRBJ2-3 TRBV19 NA TGTGCCAGTAGTCCCCGCGGGAAAGTCGCAGATACGCAGTATTTT CASSPRGKVADTQYF
NA TRBJ2-3 TRBV30 TRBD2 TGTGCCTGGAGTGAGGGCGGGAGCGGTCTGGATACGCAGTATTTT CAWSEGGSGLDTQYF
NA TRBJ1-1 TRBV4-1 NA TGCGCCAGCAGCCAACGGATGGGACGGAAGAACACTGAAGCTTTCTTT CASSQRMGRKNTEAFF
medium-sized TRBJ2-1 TRBV5-6 NA TGTGCCAGCAGTAGGGGGTACCGCGCCTACAATGAGCAGTTCTTC CASSRGYRAYNEQFF
NA TRBJ1-2 TRBV7-5 NA TGTGTCAGAAGTTGTACGATACCAAATGGCTACACCTTC CVRSCTIPNGYTF
NA TRBJ2-6 TRBV7-9 NA TGTGCCAGCAGCTCTACCGGACAGCACATTCCTGGGGCCAACGTCCTGACTTTC CASSSTGQHIPGANVLTF
NA TRBJ1-5 TRBV6-5 NA TGTGCCAGCAGGCGGGGATTGCAAGTCAATCAGCCCCAGCATTTT CASRRGLQVNQPQHF
NA TRBJ1-2 TRBV4-2 NA TGTGCCAGCAGCTTGGGTACAGGGTTGCCTTACTATGGCTACACCTTC CASSLGTGLPYYGYTF
NA TRBJ2-7 TRBV27 NA TGTGCCAGCAGTTTATCAACCGGGACTGGGCACGAGCAGTACTTC CASSLSTGTGHEQYF
NA TRBJ1-5 TRBV28 NA TGTGCCAGCAGCGCGACTCTAAGGGTTCAGCCCCAGCATTTT CASSATLRVQPQHF
NA TRBJ2-4 TRBV11-2 TRBD2 TGTGCCAGCAGCTCCGGGACTAGCGGGAGGGTTGGGAACATTCAGTACTTC CASSSGTSGRVGNIQYF
NA TRBJ2-1 TRBV10-2 TRBD2 TGCGCCAGCAGTGAGGGGACTAGCGGGCGGAATGAGCAGTTCTTC CASSEGTSGRNEQFF
few TRBJ1-5 TRBV5-1 NA TGCGCCAGCAGCTTAGACAGTGATCAGCCCCAGCATTTT CASSLDSDQPQHF
NA TRBJ2-5 TRBV28 NA TGTGCCAGCAGTTTGACTACTCTCCAAGAGACCCAGTACTTC CASSLTTLQETQYF
NA TRBJ1-5 TRBV5-1 NA TGCGCCAGCAGCTTGTCAGGGGGCAATCAGCCCCAGCATTTT CASSLSGGNQPQHF
NA TRBJ2-2 TRBV28 TRBD1 TGTGCCAGCAGCCAAACGGGACAGCTGAACACCGGGGAGCTGTTTTTT CASSQTGQLNTGELFF
NA TRBJ2-7 TRBV5-1 TRBD2 TGCGCCAGCAGCTTGGGGGACTACTCGGGGGAGCAGTACTTC CASSLGDYSGEQYF
NA TRBJ2-3 TRBV5-1 NA TGCGCCAGCAGCTTAAGCGTCCCCACAGATACGCAGTATTTT CASSLSVPTDTQYF
once TRBJ1-6 TRBV9 NA TGTGCCAGCAGCGTAGCGGTAAATTCACCCCTCCACTTT CASSVAVNSPLHF
NA TRBJ2-3 TRBV30 TRBD2 TGTGCCTGGACCGCACTTCCGGGACTAGCGGGCCTCGGTACGCAGTATTTT CAWTALPGLAGLGTQYF
NA TRBJ1-4 TRBV11-2 NA TGTGCCAGCAGCTTAGGAAGGGGTATTGAAAAACTGTTTTTT CASSLGRGIEKLFF
NA TRBJ2-7 TRBV2 NA TGTGCCAGCAGCCAGGGCAGGGCATCCTTCGAGCAGTACTTC CASSQGRASFEQYF
NA TRBJ2-7 TRBV30 NA TGTGCCTGGAGCGATAAGTCCTACGAGCAGTACTTC CAWSDKSYEQYF
few TRBJ2-7 TRBV18 TRBD1 TGTGCCAGCTCACCAAGCGGTGGGACAGGCACCTACGAGCAGTACTTC CASSPSGGTGTYEQYF
NA TRBJ2-2 TRBV7-6 NA TGTACCAGCAGCCCCTCCCCAGGGGGGTTGCCCACCGGGGAGCTGTTTTTT CTSSPSPGGLPTGELFF
NA TRBJ1-4 TRBV5-1 NA TGCGCCAGCAGCTTGGAAGGGACTGAAAAACTGTTTTTT CASSLEGTEKLFF
NA TRBJ2-1 TRBV30 NA TGTGCCTGGAGTCACGCATACAGGAGCTCCTACAATGAGCAGTTCTTC CAWSHAYRSSYNEQFF
NA TRBJ1-4 TRBV7-2 TRBD1 TGTGCCAGCAGCTTAGGCGACAGGGTTAATGAAAAACTGTTTTTT CASSLGDRVNEKLFF
NA TRBJ2-2 TRBV6-5 NA TGTGCCAGCAGGGGACCGCGAGGACCCGGGGAGCTGTTTTTT CASRGPRGPGELFF
NA TRBJ1-6 TRBV7-2 NA TGTGCCAGCAGCGAGACGGGGAACGGCTCACCCCTCCACTTT CASSETGNGSPLHF
NA TRBJ1-5 TRBV2 NA TGTGCCAGCAGTGATGGCGGGAACGGCGGGCAGCCCCAGCATTTT CASSDGGNGGQPQHF
NA TRBJ1-3 TRBV9 NA TGTGCCAGCAGCGTACAGGGGCTCCAGGGAAACACCATATATTTT CASSVQGLQGNTIYF
NA TRBJ1-3 TRBV28 NA TGTGCCAGCAACGAACGGCAGTCTGGAAACACCATATATTTT CASNERQSGNTIYF
NA TRBJ2-7 TRBV28 TRBD1 TGTGCCAGCAGTTTGGGGACAGCCTACGAGCAGTACTTC CASSLGTAYEQYF
NA TRBJ1-1 TRBV19 NA TGTGCCAGTCGCCCCCGGGAAAACACTGAAGCTTTCTTT CASRPRENTEAFF
NA TRBJ1-3 TRBV10-3 NA TGTGCCATCAGTGAGAGTGGGTTTCTCTCTGGAAACACCATATATTTT CAISESGFLSGNTIYF
NA TRBJ2-6 TRBV5-1 NA TGCGCCAGCAGCTCGAGGGGTGGTCAGCAAGGGGCCAACGTCCTGACTTTC CASSSRGGQQGANVLTF
NA TRBJ2-2 TRBV2 NA TGTGCCAGCACCCCGGCCCACACCGGGGAGCTGTTTTTT CASTPAHTGELFF
NA TRBJ2-2 TRBV5-1 TRBD1 TGCGCCAGCAGCTTATACGACACAGGGGATGAGCTGTTTTTT CASSLYDTGDELFF
NA TRBJ2-7 TRBV27 TRBD1 TGTGCCAGCAGTTTTCAACGACAGGGGGCCTACGAGCAGTACTTC CASSFQRQGAYEQYF
NA TRBJ1-2 TRBV7-2 TRBD1 TGTGCCAGCAGCTTATTTCAGACAGGGTTTGGAGGCGGCTACACCTTC CASSLFQTGFGGGYTF
NA TRBJ2-1 TRBV28 NA TGTGCCAGCAGTTTCGGGTACAATGAGCAGTTCTTC CASSFGYNEQFF
NA TRBJ2-5 TRBV5-1 NA TGCGCCAGCAGTGAAGGGGGGCAAGAGACCCAGTACTTC CASSEGGQETQYF